This T cell receptor (beta chain) was found in a study of cytomegalovirus exposure and HLA in healthy donors. Study-wide results and caveats: In most subjects, TCR beta sequences reportedly gave accurate predictions of HLA-A and HLA-B alleles. Earlier analysis looked at TCR beta V segments, and most were productive about 87% or about 30% of the time. Under in vitro conditions, a few CMV-associated chains were confirmed as specific for CMV antigens. Indistinguishable V segments such as TRBV6-2 and TRBV6-3 were excluded.

The PCR contained 60 Vbeta and 13 Jbeta primers. Method: immunoSEQ multiplex PCR; TCRdb's copy keeps in-frame clones and lacks some. The data show about 94,000 clones, roughly three quarters seen once. Losses at the gene ends were 3 bases for V and 3 bases for J; bases not matched to a gene: 8. The CDR3 covers 15 residues. Germline V gene sequence: CDR1 MNHEY, CDR2 SMNVEV (reference sequence). Of note for this clone: Antigen specificity is unknown.

The genes are TRBV27 and TRBJ2-7, with 7 bases fitting TRBD1. Sequences were obtained from PBMCs. This receptor was taken from a male donor in good health and CMV-seronegative. CDR3 residues: CASSFPRDSGYEQYF. The CDR3 region has the DNA TGTGCCAGCAGTTTTCCGAGGGACAGCGGCTACGAGCAGTACTTC.